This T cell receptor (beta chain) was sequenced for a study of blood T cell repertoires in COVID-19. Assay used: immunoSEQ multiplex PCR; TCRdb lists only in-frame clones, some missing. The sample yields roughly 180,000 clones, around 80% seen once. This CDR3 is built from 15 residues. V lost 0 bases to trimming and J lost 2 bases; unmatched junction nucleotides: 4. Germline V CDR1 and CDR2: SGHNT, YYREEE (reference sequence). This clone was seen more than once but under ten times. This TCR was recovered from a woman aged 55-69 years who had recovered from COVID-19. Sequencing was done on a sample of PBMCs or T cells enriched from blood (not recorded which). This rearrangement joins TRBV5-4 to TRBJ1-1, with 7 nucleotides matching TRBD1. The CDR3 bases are TGTGCCAGCAGCTTGGCAGGGGGGATCAACACTGAAGCTTTCTTT. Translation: CASSLAGGINTEAFF.